The clone carrying this TCR beta chain has a single count. The repertoire was sequenced with immunoSEQ multiplex PCR; TCRdb's copy has only in-frame clones and lacks some. The sample lists more than 85,000 clones; around 88% were seen once. This CDR3 contains 13 residues. Trimming took 4 bases from V and 4 from J, leaving 10 bases between them. In germline, CDR1 is MNHEY, CDR2 SVGAGI. This sample is part of a study of control samples from healthy donors and cancer patients. The source of this sequence is a woman between 45 and 60 years old in good health. The rearrangement joins TRBV6-5 to TRBJ2-5; D call uncertain. Sequencing was carried out using blood. This CDR3 reads CASSSRLGETQYF. DNA of the CDR3: TGTGCCAGCAGTTCGAGACTGGGAGAGACCCAGTACTTC.